This TCR beta chain appears in the sequencing data of a study of naive and memory T cell subsets. CDR1 and CDR2 from the germline V gene are DFQATT and SNEGSKA (reference sequence). This CDR3 is built from 14 residues. Trimming pared 4 bases from V and 0 bases from J, leaving 10 bases between. Specified treatment: skin biopsy from PPD injection site in Mantoux-positive individual. TCR cDNA received a 3' ligated oligonucleotide that carried a UMI. Tuberculin skin test biopsies were taken where PPD was injected in Mantoux-positive people. Unsorted total RNA, about 1 to 1000 ng, was DNase treated before reverse transcription. The SP2 primer and nested alpha and beta constant region primers amplified ligated cDNA in four rounds. Alpha and beta constant region primers primed reverse transcription for blood and skin samples. TCRdb reanalysed the UMI-ligation and nested PCR reads using MiXCR and keeps one entry per CDR3 protein. The data contain 40,000 or so distinct CDR3 sequences, approximately 11% of them singletons.

The chain joins TRBV20-1 to TRBJ2-4; no clear D gene. The source of this sequence is an adult in good health. The sequences come from skin, collected from a tuberculin skin test site. The CDR3 spells CSANSVLAKNIQYF. CDR3 bases: TGCAGTGCTAACAGCGTACTAGCCAAAAACATTCAGTACTTC.